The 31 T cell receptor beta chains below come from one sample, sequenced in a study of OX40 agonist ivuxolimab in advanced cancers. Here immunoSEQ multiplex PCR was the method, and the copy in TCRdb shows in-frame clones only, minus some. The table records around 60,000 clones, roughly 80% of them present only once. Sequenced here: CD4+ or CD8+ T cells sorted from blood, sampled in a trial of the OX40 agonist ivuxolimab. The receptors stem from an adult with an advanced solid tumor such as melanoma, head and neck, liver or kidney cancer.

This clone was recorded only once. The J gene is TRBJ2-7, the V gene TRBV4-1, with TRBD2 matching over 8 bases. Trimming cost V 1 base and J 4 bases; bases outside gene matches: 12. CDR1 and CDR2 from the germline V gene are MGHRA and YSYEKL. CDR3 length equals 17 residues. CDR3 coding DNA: TGCGCCAGCAGCCAAGCCCCCGGGGGGGCCCTGAAGTACGAGCAGTACTTC. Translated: CASSQAPGGALKYEQYF.

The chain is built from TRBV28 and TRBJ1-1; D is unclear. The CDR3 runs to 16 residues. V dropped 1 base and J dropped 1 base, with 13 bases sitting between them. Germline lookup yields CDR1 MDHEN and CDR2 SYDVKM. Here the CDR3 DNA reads TGTGCCAGCAGTTTATTTTCGGTTGTAACGAACACTGAAGCTTTCTTT. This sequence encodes CASSLFSVVTNTEAFF.

The CDR3 nucleotides read TGTGCCAGCAGTTTATTAGGGGAAAAACTGTTTTTT. Amino acids: CASSLLGEKLFF. The chain has TRBV2 and TRBJ1-4; D is uncertain. Germline CDR1 SNHLY, CDR2 FYNNEI. The ends were cut back, 5 bases at V and 8 bases at J, with 9 bases in the middle. The CDR3 extends over 12 amino acids.

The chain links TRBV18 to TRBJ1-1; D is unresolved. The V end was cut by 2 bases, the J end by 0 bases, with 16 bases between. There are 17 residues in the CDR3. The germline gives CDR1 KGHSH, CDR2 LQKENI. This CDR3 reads CASSPSDLVPMNTEAFF. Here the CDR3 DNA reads TGTGCCAGCTCACCAAGCGACCTTGTACCGATGAACACTGAAGCTTTCTTT.

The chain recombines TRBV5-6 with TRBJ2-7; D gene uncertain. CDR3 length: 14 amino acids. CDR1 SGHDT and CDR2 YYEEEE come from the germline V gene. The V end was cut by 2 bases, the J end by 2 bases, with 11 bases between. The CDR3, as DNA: TGTGCCAGCAGCTTTTACGGCGTCCCCTACGAGCAGTACTTC. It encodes CASSFYGVPYEQYF. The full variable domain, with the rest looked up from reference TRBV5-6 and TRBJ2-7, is DAGVTQSPTHLIKTRGQQVTLRCSPKSGHDTVSWYQQALGQGPQFIFQYYEEEERQRGNFPDRFSGHQFPNYSSELNVNALLLGDSALYLCASSFYGVPYEQYFGPGTRLTVT.

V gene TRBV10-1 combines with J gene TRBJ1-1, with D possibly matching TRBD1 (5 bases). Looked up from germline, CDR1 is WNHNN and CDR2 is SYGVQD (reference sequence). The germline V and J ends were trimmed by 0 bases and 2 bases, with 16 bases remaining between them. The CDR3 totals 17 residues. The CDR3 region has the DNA TGCGCCAGCAGTGAGTCGTCCGCGCGGGGCCGAAACACTGAAGCTTTCTTT. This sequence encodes CASSESSARGRNTEAFF.

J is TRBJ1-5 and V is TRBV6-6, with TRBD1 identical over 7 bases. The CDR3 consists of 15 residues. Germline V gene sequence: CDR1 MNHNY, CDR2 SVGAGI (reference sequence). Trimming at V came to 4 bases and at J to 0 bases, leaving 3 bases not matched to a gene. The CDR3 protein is CASSSGQVSNQPQHF. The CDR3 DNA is TGTGCCAGCAGTTCCGGACAGGTTAGCAATCAGCCCCAGCATTTT.

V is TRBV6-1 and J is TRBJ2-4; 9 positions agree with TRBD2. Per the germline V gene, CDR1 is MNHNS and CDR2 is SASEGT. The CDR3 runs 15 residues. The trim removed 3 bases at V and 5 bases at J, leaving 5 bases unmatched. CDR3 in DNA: TGTGCCAGCAGTGAGATAGCGGGAGTGGAAAACATTCAGTACTTC. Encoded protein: CASSEIAGVENIQYF.

CDR3 loop: CSAGEGEQFF. The CDR3 DNA reads TGCAGCGCCGGGGAGGGTGAGCAGTTCTTC. The V and J genes are TRBV29-1 and TRBJ2-1; 7 bases are shared with TRBD2. This CDR3 is 10 amino acids long. J was trimmed by 9 bases and V by 7 bases; bases with no gene match: 3. CDR1 SQVTM and CDR2 ANQGSEA come from the germline V gene.

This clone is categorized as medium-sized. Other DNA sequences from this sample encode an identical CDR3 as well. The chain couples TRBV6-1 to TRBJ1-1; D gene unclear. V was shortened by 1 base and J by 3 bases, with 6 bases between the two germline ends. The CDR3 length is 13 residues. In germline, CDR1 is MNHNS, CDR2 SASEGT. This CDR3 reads CASSEGAYTEAFF. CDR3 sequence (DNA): TGTGCCAGCAGTGAAGGCGCATACACTGAAGCTTTCTTT.

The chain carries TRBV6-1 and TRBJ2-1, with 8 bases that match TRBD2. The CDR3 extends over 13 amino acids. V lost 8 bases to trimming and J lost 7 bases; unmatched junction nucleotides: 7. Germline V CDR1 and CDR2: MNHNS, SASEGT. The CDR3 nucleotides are TGTGCCAGCGGGTTAGCGGGGTTAAATGAGCAGTTCTTC. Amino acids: CASGLAGLNEQFF.

The CDR3: CASSPGEDRNTEAFF. The CDR3 DNA reads as TGTGCCAGCTCACCCGGGGAGGATAGGAACACTGAAGCTTTCTTT. The chain carries TRBV18 and TRBJ1-1, with D unresolved. The V and J ends lost 3 bases and 1 base respectively, with 12 bases between them. Germline CDR1 is KGHSH and CDR2 is LQKENI. The CDR3 length is 15 residues.

The CDR3 DNA reads TGTGCCAGCAGTTCCCAGGGGTTGGACGGCTACACCTTC. It specifies CASSSQGLDGYTF. The chain uses TRBV6-1 and TRBJ1-2, with D tentatively TRBD1 (6 bases). The CDR3 length is 13 residues. V dropped 5 bases and J dropped 8 bases, with 15 bases sitting between them. The germline gives CDR1 MNHNS, CDR2 SASEGT.

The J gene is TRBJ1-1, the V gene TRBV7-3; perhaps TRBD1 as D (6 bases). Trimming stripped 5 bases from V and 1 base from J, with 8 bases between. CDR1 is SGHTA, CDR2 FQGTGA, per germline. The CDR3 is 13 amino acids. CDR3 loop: CASSQQGNTEAFF. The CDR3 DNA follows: TGTGCCAGCAGCCAACAGGGGAACACTGAAGCTTTCTTT.

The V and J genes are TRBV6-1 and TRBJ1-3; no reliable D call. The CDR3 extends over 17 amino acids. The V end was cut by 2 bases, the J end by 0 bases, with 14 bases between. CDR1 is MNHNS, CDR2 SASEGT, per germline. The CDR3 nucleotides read TGTGCCAGCAGTGAAAGCTTTGGCATGCCCTCTGGAAACACCATATATTTT. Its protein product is CASSESFGMPSGNTIYF.

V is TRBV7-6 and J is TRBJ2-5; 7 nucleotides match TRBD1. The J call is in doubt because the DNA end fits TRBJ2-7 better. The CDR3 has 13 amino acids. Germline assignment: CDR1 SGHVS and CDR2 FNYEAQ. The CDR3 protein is CASSEGAPYEQYF. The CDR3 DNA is TGTGCCAGCAGCGAGGGGGCCCCCTACGAGCAGTACTTC.

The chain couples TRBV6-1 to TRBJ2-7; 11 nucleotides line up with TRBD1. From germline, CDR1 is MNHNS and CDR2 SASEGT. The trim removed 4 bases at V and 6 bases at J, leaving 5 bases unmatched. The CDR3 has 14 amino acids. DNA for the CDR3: TGTGCCAGCAGTGTCCGGACAGGGGGCCCCGAGCAGTACTTC. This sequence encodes CASSVRTGGPEQYF.

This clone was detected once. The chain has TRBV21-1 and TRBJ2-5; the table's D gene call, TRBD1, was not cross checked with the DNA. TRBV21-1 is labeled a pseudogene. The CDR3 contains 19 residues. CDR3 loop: CASSKIDLRDRGGSETQYF. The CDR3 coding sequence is TGTGCCAGCAGCAAAATCGATTTGAGGGACAGGGGCGGGTCGGAGACCCAGTACTTC.

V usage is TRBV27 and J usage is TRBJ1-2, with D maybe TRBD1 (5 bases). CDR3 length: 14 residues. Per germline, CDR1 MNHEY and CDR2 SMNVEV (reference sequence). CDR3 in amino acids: CATGGAPPNYGYTF. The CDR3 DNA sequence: TGTGCTACAGGCGGGGCCCCTCCTAACTATGGCTACACCTTC.

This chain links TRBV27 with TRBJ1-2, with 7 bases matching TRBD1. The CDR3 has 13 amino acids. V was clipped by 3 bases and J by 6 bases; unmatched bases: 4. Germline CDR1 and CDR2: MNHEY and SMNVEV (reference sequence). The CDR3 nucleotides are TGTGCCAGCAGTTTTTCAGGGGGTAATGGCTACACCTTC. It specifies CASSFSGGNGYTF.

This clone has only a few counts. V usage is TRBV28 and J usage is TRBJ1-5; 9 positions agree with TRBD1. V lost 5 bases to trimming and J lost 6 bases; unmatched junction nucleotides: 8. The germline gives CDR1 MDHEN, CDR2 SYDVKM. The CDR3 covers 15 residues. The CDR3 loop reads CASSPGDRVGQPQHF. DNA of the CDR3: TGTGCCAGCAGTCCGGGGGACAGGGTTGGTCAGCCCCAGCATTTT.

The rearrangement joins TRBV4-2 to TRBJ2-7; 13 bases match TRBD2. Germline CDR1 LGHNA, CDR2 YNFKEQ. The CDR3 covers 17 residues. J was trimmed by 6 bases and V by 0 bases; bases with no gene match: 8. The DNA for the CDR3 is TGTGCCAGCAGCCAAGATAGAGGACTAGCGGGAGCTAGCGAGCAGTACTTC. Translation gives CASSQDRGLAGASEQYF.

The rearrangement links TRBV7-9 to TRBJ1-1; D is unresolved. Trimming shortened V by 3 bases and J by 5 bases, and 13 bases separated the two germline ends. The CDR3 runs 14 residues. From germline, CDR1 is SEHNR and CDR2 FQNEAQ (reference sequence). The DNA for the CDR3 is TGTGCCAGCAGCTTTGGTGGGCCCATAACTGAAGCTTTCTTT. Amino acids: CASSFGGPITEAFF.

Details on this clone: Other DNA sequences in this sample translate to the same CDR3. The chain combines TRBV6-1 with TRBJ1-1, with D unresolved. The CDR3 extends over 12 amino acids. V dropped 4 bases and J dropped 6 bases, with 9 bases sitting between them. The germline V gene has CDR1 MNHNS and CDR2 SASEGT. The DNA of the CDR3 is TGTGCCAGCAGTGTTGGTTTTCCTGAAGCTTTCTTT. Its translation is CASSVGFPEAFF.

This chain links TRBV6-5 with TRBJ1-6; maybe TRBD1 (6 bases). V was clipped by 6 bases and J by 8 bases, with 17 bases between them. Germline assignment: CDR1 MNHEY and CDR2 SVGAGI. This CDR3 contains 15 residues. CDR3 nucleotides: TGTGCCAGCAGCCCGAGAACAGGGTTCTATTCACCCCTCCACTTT. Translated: CASSPRTGFYSPLHF.

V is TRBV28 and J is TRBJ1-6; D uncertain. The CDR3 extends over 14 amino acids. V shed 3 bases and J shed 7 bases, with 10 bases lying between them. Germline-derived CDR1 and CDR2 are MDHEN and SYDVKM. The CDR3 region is CASSFLDGNSPLHF. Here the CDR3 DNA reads TGTGCCAGCAGTTTTTTGGACGGCAATTCACCCCTCCACTTT.

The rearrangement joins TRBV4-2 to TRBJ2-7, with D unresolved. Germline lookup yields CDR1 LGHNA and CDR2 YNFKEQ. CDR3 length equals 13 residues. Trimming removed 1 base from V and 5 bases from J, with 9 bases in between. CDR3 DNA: TGTGCCAGCAGCCAAGTGGAAGTGGACGAGCAGTACTTC. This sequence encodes CASSQVEVDEQYF.

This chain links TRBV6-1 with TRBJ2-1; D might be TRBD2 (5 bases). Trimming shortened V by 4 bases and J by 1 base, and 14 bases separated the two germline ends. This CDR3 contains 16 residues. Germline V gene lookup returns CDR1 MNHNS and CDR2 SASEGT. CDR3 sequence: CASSAPGFRSYNEQFF. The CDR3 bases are TGTGCCAGCAGTGCCCCGGGATTTCGTTCCTACAATGAGCAGTTCTTC.

CDR3 nucleotides: TGTGCCAGCAGCCAAGGGGGACAGGGAGGCTACACCTTC. Encoded protein: CASSQGGQGGYTF. The V call is TRBV7-8, the J call TRBJ1-2, with 9 bases identical to TRBD1. Trimming took 5 bases from V and 8 from J; bases not matched to a gene: 6. From germline, CDR1 is SGHVS and CDR2 FQNEAQ. This CDR3 region has 13 residues.

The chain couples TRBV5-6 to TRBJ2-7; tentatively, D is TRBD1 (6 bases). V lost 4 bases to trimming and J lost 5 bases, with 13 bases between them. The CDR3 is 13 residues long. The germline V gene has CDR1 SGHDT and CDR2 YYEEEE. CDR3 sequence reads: CASSPTNRDEQYF. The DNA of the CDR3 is TGTGCCAGCAGCCCAACCAACAGGGACGAGCAGTACTTC. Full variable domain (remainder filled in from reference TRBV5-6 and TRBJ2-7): DAGVTQSPTHLIKTRGQQVTLRCSPKSGHDTVSWYQQALGQGPQFIFQYYEEEERQRGNFPDRFSGHQFPNYSSELNVNALLLGDSALYLCASSPTNRDEQYFGPGTRLTVT.

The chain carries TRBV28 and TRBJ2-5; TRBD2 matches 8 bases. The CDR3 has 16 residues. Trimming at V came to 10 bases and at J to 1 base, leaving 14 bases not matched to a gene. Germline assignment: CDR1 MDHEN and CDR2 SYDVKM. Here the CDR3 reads CATTALRGRPQETQYF. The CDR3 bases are TGTGCCACCACCGCCTTGCGCGGGAGGCCCCAAGAGACCCAGTACTTC.